These T cell receptor beta chains were read from a single sample in a study of CD8+ T cells in alopecia areata. Measured with immunoSEQ multiplex PCR; TCRdb has only the in-frame clones, and not every one. The repertoire holds fewer than 110,000 clones, with around 84% as singletons. This specimen consisted of CD8+ T cells sorted from blood, obtained at week 24, from a patient treated with tofacitinib. The origin of the receptors is a human donor with alopecia areata. Both conserved end residues are part of each CDR3. The D gene is left open where the match is weak. Expanded clones are given a class, and other clones once, few, many or no size at all.

J | V | D | size | DNA | CDR3
TRBJ2-5 | TRBV7-9 | NA | NA | TGTGCCAGCAGCTTACAAGTAGAGACCCAGTACTTC | CASSLQVETQYF
TRBJ2-7 | TRBV25-1 | TRBD2 | NA | TGTGCCAGCAGTGAATATCTAGCCCCAGCGGGGCTCGGGGAGCAGTACTTC | CASSEYLAPAGLGEQYF
TRBJ2-1 | TRBV29-1 | NA | NA | TGCAGCGTTGAAGATCTAGGCCTGCAGTTCTTC | CSVEDLGLQFF
TRBJ2-7 | TRBV5-1 | TRBD1 | once | TGCGCCAGCAGCTACCGGGGAGACAGGGGTTCTGACGAGCAGTACTTC | CASSYRGDRGSDEQYF
TRBJ2-5 | TRBV4-3 | TRBD2 | NA | TGCGCCAGCAGCCCCTCGTCGGGAGGTTCCGAGACCCAGTACTTC | CASSPSSGGSETQYF
TRBJ2-1 | TRBV4-1 | NA | NA | TGCGCCAGCAGCCCCCTAGGGGGGGACAATGAGCAGTTCTTC | CASSPLGGDNEQFF
TRBJ1-2 | TRBV4-1 | NA | once | TGCGCCAGCAATTTGGGGGGAGATTACTATGGCTACACCTTC | CASNLGGDYYGYTF
TRBJ2-7 | TRBV7-9 | TRBD1 | once | TGTGCCAGCAGCTCCGAGGGGACAGGGGACTACGAGCAGTACTTC | CASSSEGTGDYEQYF
TRBJ2-1 | TRBV19 | NA | NA | TGTGCCAGTAGTATCAGCGGCCACAACAATGAGCAGTTCTTC | CASSISGHNNEQFF
TRBJ1-2 | TRBV7-2 | TRBD1 | NA | TGTGCCAGCAGCCTAGACTGGACAGGGCCATACTATGGCTACACCTTC | CASSLDWTGPYYGYTF
TRBJ2-5 | TRBV29-1 | NA | few | TGCAGCGTTTATCACAGGGTTGAGACCCAGTACTTC | CSVYHRVETQYF
TRBJ1-1 | TRBV7-2 | NA | NA | TGTGCCAGCAGCTTATTGGGGAAGAACACTGAAGCTTTCTTT | CASSLLGKNTEAFF
TRBJ1-2 | TRBV7-2 | NA | NA | TGTGCCAGCAGCCCCTCAGGGAATAGCTATGGCTACACCTTC | CASSPSGNSYGYTF
TRBJ1-5 | TRBV7-6 | NA | NA | TGTGCCAGCAGCTTAGGTCCCAATAGCAATCAGCCCCAGCATTTT | CASSLGPNSNQPQHF
TRBJ2-1 | TRBV29-1 | NA | few | TGCAGCGTACCAGGGGTGCGCTCCTACAATGAGCAGTTCTTC | CSVPGVRSYNEQFF
TRBJ2-5 | TRBV2 | TRBD2 | NA | TGTGCCAGCAGTGAATCGGGACTAGTGAGAGAGGGCCAGTACTTC | CASSESGLVREGQYF
TRBJ2-1 | TRBV5-5 | NA | NA | TGTGCCAGCAGCATGGACCCACGGGATGCGTACAATGAGCAGTTCTTC | CASSMDPRDAYNEQFF
TRBJ2-7 | TRBV6-1 | TRBD1 | NA | TGTGCCAGCAGTGAGACAGGGGCTCTCCACGAGCAGTACTTC | CASSETGALHEQYF
TRBJ1-1 | TRBV7-9 | NA | NA | TGTGCCAGCAGTGACGGTGTGGGCACTGAAGCTTTCTTT | CASSDGVGTEAFF
TRBJ2-1 | TRBV7-2 | NA | NA | TGTGCCAGCAGCTTTACGGGGGCCCCTTTATACAATGAGCAGTTCTTC | CASSFTGAPLYNEQFF
TRBJ2-3 | TRBV5-1 | NA | NA | TGCGCCAGCAGCTTGGTGTGGGAATACACAGATACGCAGTATTTT | CASSLVWEYTDTQYF
TRBJ2-3 | TRBV4-2 | NA | NA | TGTGCCAGCAGCCGATCGTTGGAGGGGGGCCCAGATACGCAGTATTTT | CASSRSLEGGPDTQYF
TRBJ2-7 | TRBV19 | TRBD1 | NA | TGTGCCACCACCCCGGGACAGGGAGGCGAGCAGTACTTC | CATTPGQGGEQYF
TRBJ1-1 | TRBV5-1 | NA | NA | TGCGCCAGCAGCTTGGCCGACTCCCGGAAGGGCGAAGCTTTCTTT | CASSLADSRKGEAFF
TRBJ2-3 | TRBV7-9 | TRBD2 | once | TGTGCCAGCAGCTTAATTCGGACTAGCGGGTCTATCACAGATACGCAGTATTTT | CASSLIRTSGSITDTQYF
TRBJ1-1 | TRBV29-1 | NA | NA | TGCAGCGTTGTAATAAGTATCGGGGCCAGGGGTCCGGACACTGAAGCTTTCTTT | CSVVISIGARGPDTEAFF
TRBJ2-3 | TRBV4-1 | TRBD2 | NA | TGCGCCAGCAGCCACGGGACTAGAGGGACAGATACGCAGTATTTT | CASSHGTRGTDTQYF
TRBJ2-1 | TRBV2 | NA | NA | TGTGCCAGCAGTGGCAATGAGCAGTTCTTC | CASSGNEQFF
TRBJ2-7 | TRBV4-1 | NA | NA | TGCGCCAGCAGCCAAGGTCCGGCCACCCCACCGGACGAGCAGTACTTC | CASSQGPATPPDEQYF
TRBJ2-7 | TRBV27 | NA | NA | TGTGCCAGCAGTCCCAATATCTCCGAGCAGTACTTC | CASSPNISEQYF
TRBJ2-7 | TRBV7-9 | NA | NA | TGTGCCAGCAGCTCAAGAAGGACTCTGAAGTCCTACGAGCAGTACTTC | CASSSRRTLKSYEQYF
TRBJ1-2 | TRBV4-3 | NA | NA | TGCGCCAGCAGCCTGGACACCTCAACTAACTATGGCTACACCTTC | CASSLDTSTNYGYTF
TRBJ1-2 | TRBV7-2 | TRBD1 | NA | TGTGCCAGCAGCCCGGGACAGGGGAGTGGCTACACCTTC | CASSPGQGSGYTF
TRBJ2-1 | TRBV11-2 | TRBD1 | NA | TGTGCCAGCAGCTCCACGACCCGGGACAGACACAATGAGCAGTTCTTC | CASSSTTRDRHNEQFF
TRBJ1-5 | TRBV19 | NA | NA | TGTGCCAGTAGTATTGGGGGGGACAATCAGCCCCAGCATTTT | CASSIGGDNQPQHF
TRBJ2-2 | TRBV9 | TRBD2 | NA | TGTGCCAGCAGCGCGGGACTAGCGGGGGGACCGAACACCGGGGAGCTGTTTTTT | CASSAGLAGGPNTGELFF
TRBJ2-7 | TRBV4-1 | TRBD1 | once | TGCGCCAGCAGCCACACCCGACAGGGAGCCTACGAGCAGTACTTC | CASSHTRQGAYEQYF
TRBJ1-4 | TRBV25-1 | NA | NA | TGTGCCAGCAGTGGGTCTTCAACTAATGAAAAACTGTTTTTT | CASSGSSTNEKLFF
TRBJ1-1 | TRBV5-1 | TRBD1 | NA | TGCGCCAGCAGCTACGGACAGGGACATACTGAAGCTTTCTTT | CASSYGQGHTEAFF
TRBJ2-2 | TRBV7-9 | TRBD1 | NA | TGTGCCAACGACAGGGGCTCGAACACCGGGGAGCTGTTTTTT | CANDRGSNTGELFF
TRBJ2-7 | TRBV21-1 | NA | NA | TGTGCCAGCAGCAAACTACCAAACACAACCTACGAGCAGTACTTC | CASSKLPNTTYEQYF
TRBJ2-2 | TRBV27 | TRBD2 | NA | TGTGCCAGCAGTTTGGGGAGGGGCGGGGAGCTGTTTTTT | CASSLGRGGELFF
TRBJ2-7 | TRBV4-1 | NA | NA | TGCGCCAGCAGCCAAGATCGCTCTCTGGGTTACGAGCAGTACTTC | CASSQDRSLGYEQYF
TRBJ2-5 | TRBV4-1 | TRBD2 | NA | TGCGCCTGCAGACCTAGCGGGGGGGCCCAAGAGACCCAGTACTTC | CACRPSGGAQETQYF
TRBJ1-1 | TRBV19 | NA | once | TGTGCCAGTAGTATGAGCCCTCTGGACCCAAGGGGGGCCCCAGCTGAAGCTTTCTTT | CASSMSPLDPRGAPAEAFF
TRBJ1-2 | TRBV7-2 | NA | NA | TGTGCCAGCAGCCCCAGCGCGGGACATAAAGTCTATGGCTACACCTTC | CASSPSAGHKVYGYTF
TRBJ1-1 | TRBV29-1 | TRBD1 | NA | TGCAGCGTTGAAGGAACAGGGGTGGACACTGAAGCTTTCTTT | CSVEGTGVDTEAFF
TRBJ1-1 | TRBV4-3 | NA | once | TGCGCCAGCAGCCAAGAGGCCGGTGTAACTGAAGCTTTCTTT | CASSQEAGVTEAFF
TRBJ2-7 | TRBV10-3 | NA | NA | TGTGCCATCAGTGCACAGTTCTACGAGCAGTACTTC | CAISAQFYEQYF
TRBJ2-1 | TRBV5-1 | NA | NA | TGCGCCAGCAGCTTGGATGGGGGGACGGCATACAATGAGCAGTTCTTC | CASSLDGGTAYNEQFF
TRBJ2-7 | TRBV19 | NA | once | TGTGCCAGTAGCGCGGGACACCTTATCGAGCAGTACTTC | CASSAGHLIEQYF